This paragraph covers one T cell receptor (beta chain) sequence. Assay used: immunoSEQ multiplex PCR; TCRdb lists only in-frame clones, some missing. The sample contains fewer than 100,000 clones, roughly four fifths of which appear only once. These data belong to a study of OX40 agonist ivuxolimab in advanced cancers. Looking at the study overall: Administration of intravenous ivuxolimab to patients occurred every 2 weeks at 0.01 to 10 mg/kg. Partial responses were seen in three patients, one with hepatocellular carcinoma and two with cutaneous melanoma.

Trimming took 1 base from V and 2 from J, leaving 6 bases between them. Per germline, CDR1 SGHTA and CDR2 FQGNSA. The CDR3 sequence is 15 residues long. The sequences come from CD4+ or CD8+ T cells sorted from blood, collected in a trial of the OX40 agonist ivuxolimab. V is TRBV7-2 and J is TRBJ2-6; D not resolved. The receptor was derived from an adult with an advanced solid tumor such as melanoma, head and neck, liver or kidney cancer. CDR3 region: CASSLVQTGANVLTF. CDR3 nucleotide sequence: TGTGCCAGCAGCTTAGTACAGACTGGGGCCAACGTCCTGACTTTC.